This record concerns one TCR beta chain sequence. Its cognate antigen is unknown. The data were obtained in a study of shared clonotypes between healthy human individuals. For the study at large: Three plates each covered CD4 naive and memory; CD8 naive two, CD8 memory one.

The assay was immunoSEQ multiplex PCR, and TCRdb's table has in-frame clones only and misses some. In the table there are roughly 2.5 million clones, around 90% of which are singletons. Findings of the study overall: Collection of samples was limited to blood; tissue repertoires likely differ. The expectation was that sequencing depth would affect clonotype sharing among donors.

Material for sequencing was naive CD4+ T cells sorted from blood. Subset defined: CD45RA+ positively selected. This sequence was found in a man aged 18-30 years in good health.

The CDR3 here is CASSRDRVGYEQYF. In nucleotides, the CDR3 is TGTGCCAGCAGCCGAGACAGGGTGGGCTACGAGCAGTACTTC. This chain uses TRBV28 with TRBJ2-7; 7 bases map to TRBD1. Germline assignment: CDR1 MDHEN and CDR2 SYDVKM. CDR3 length: 14 amino acids. Trimming cost V 6 bases and J 3 bases; bases outside gene matches: 8. The variable domain in full, with the rest retrieved from reference TRBV28 and TRBJ2-7, is DVKVTQSSRYLVKRTGEKVFLECVQDMDHENMFWYRQDPGLGLRLIYFSYDVKMKEKGDIPEGYSVSREKKERFSLILESASTNQTSMYLCASSRDRVGYEQYFGPGTRLTVT.